This paragraph reports one T cell receptor beta chain. With V trimmed by 6 bases and J by 4 bases, 9 bases remained unmatched. Germline assignment: CDR1 SNHLY and CDR2 FYNNEI. This CDR3 spans 15 amino acids. Sequencing was performed with immunoSEQ multiplex PCR; in TCRdb, only in-frame clones are kept and a portion is missing. The table lists fewer than 500,000 clones, around 91% of them singletons, with roughly 1.1% in the top ten. The data belong to a study of blood T cell repertoires in COVID-19. Study-level information: Donors in the United States, Italy and Spain gave samples during acute or convalescent COVID-19.

Sequencing was done on a sample of PBMCs or T cells enriched from blood (not recorded which). This chain uses TRBV2 with TRBJ2-5; 9 bases match TRBD1. The TCR sequence derives from a man younger than 40 who had recovered from COVID-19. The CDR3 DNA reads TGTGCCAGCAGCCGGGACAGGGTAGGCTTAGAGACCCAGTACTTC. It translates to CASSRDRVGLETQYF.